Listed here are 21 T cell receptor beta chains from one sample, sequenced in a study of cytomegalovirus exposure and HLA in healthy donors. The PCR employed 60 Vbeta primers together with 13 Jbeta primers. Repertoires were generated with immunoSEQ multiplex PCR, while TCRdb's copy carries only in-frame clones and drops some. The data hold 200,000 to 250,000 clones, with just over 75% observed a single time. Input material: PBMCs. These receptors were obtained from a man younger than 30 in good health and CMV-seronegative.

V and J are TRBV5-8 and TRBJ1-1, with 8 bases lining up with TRBD1. Germline V gene lookup returns CDR1 SGHTS and CDR2 YDEGEE. The ends lost 4 bases at V and 2 bases at J; junction bases unmatched: 7. There are 15 residues in the CDR3. This chain's CDR3 is CASSERQGRNTEAFF. In DNA, the CDR3 is TGTGCCAGCAGCGAACGACAGGGGAGAAACACTGAAGCTTTCTTT.

The chain carries TRBV6-1 and TRBJ1-2; D gene unclear. The CDR3 has 13 residues. V lost 2 bases, J lost 2 bases, and 6 bases lay in between. CDR1 is MNHNS, CDR2 SASEGT, per germline. The CDR3 nucleotides are TGTGCCAGCAGTGAAACATTAAACTATGGCTACACCTTC. The encoded protein is CASSETLNYGYTF.

V and J are TRBV7-6 and TRBJ2-1; tentatively, D is TRBD2 (5 bases). V was clipped by 5 bases and J by 0 bases, with 17 bases between them. The CDR3 runs to 17 residues. Per germline, CDR1 SGHVS and CDR2 FNYEAQ. CDR3 sequence (DNA): TGTGCCAGCAGCCCGGACTCCTTCAGCGGCTCCTACAATGAGCAGTTCTTC. It translates to CASSPDSFSGSYNEQFF. The full variable domain, with the rest looked up from reference TRBV7-6 and TRBJ2-1, is GAGVSQSPRYKVTKRGQDVALRCDPISGHVSLYWYRQALGQGPEFLTYFNYEAQQDKSGLPNDRFSAERPEGSISTLTIQRTEQRDSAMYRCASSPDSFSGSYNEQFFGPGTRLTVL.

The chain joins TRBV7-2 to TRBJ2-3; TRBD2 matches at 13 bases. Losses at the gene ends were 3 bases for V and 1 base for J; bases not matched to a gene: 7. This CDR3 has 18 residues. CDR1 and CDR2 (germline): SGHTA, FQGNSA. CDR3 protein: CASSFTSGRAVGTDTQYF. Here the CDR3 DNA reads TGTGCCAGCAGCTTCACTAGCGGGAGGGCCGTCGGCACAGATACGCAGTATTTT.

This chain links TRBV29-1 with TRBJ2-1, with 14 nucleotides matching TRBD2. CDR3 length: 15 residues. Germline V gene lookup returns CDR1 SQVTM and CDR2 ANQGSEA. With 7 bases clipped from V and 7 bases from J, the junction kept 9 bases outside the gene matches. The CDR3 sequence: CSAEPGLAGENEQFF. CDR3 bases: TGCAGCGCCGAACCGGGACTAGCGGGAGAGAATGAGCAGTTCTTC.

This clone was seen once. The chain joins TRBV14 to TRBJ1-2; no definite D call. V was cut by 0 bases and J by 3 bases, with 20 bases left in between. Germline CDR1 and CDR2: SGHDN and FVKESK. The CDR3 loop spans 18 amino acids. The CDR3 sequence: CASSQEALRGSLYYGYTF. Here the CDR3 DNA reads TGTGCCAGCAGCCAAGAAGCGCTAAGAGGGTCCCTATACTATGGCTACACCTTC.

The chain couples TRBV18 to TRBJ1-2, with D unclear. Trimming cost V 3 bases and J 5 bases, with 13 bases left between them. This CDR3 is 14 amino acids long. CDR1 is KGHSH, CDR2 LQKENI, per germline. The CDR3 is CASSPPADSYGYTF. The DNA of the CDR3 is TGTGCCAGCTCACCCCCGGCGGATAGTTATGGCTACACCTTC.

This clone was recorded once. The V and J genes are TRBV28 and TRBJ1-2; D unresolved. The CDR3 runs 14 residues. The germline V and J ends were trimmed by 3 bases and 7 bases, with 15 bases remaining between them. Per germline, CDR1 MDHEN and CDR2 SYDVKM. The CDR3 DNA follows: TGTGCCAGCAGTTTGTCGGGAGGCGTCGGTGGCTACACCTTC. Residues: CASSLSGGVGGYTF.

CDR3 loop: CASSQHGTSGKNEQFF. The CDR3 bases are TGTGCCAGCAGCCAGCACGGGACTAGCGGGAAAAATGAGCAGTTCTTC. The chain has TRBV7-8 and TRBJ2-1; the match to TRBD2 covers 13 bases. CDR1 SGHVS and CDR2 FQNEAQ come from the germline V gene. Trimming took 5 bases from V and 7 from J; bases not matched to a gene: 8. The CDR3 has 16 residues.

CDR3 DNA sequence: TGTGCCAGCAGCTCAGTGACAGCGAACACCGGGGAGCTGTTTTTT. This codes for CASSSVTANTGELFF. V gene TRBV5-5 combines with J gene TRBJ2-2; D is perhaps TRBD1 (5 bases). Looked up from germline, CDR1 is SGHKS and CDR2 is YYEKEE (reference sequence). Trimming took 3 bases from V and 0 from J, leaving 9 bases between them. The CDR3 loop spans 15 amino acids.

V is TRBV27 and J is TRBJ2-2; D may be TRBD1 (6 bases). The CDR3 runs 17 residues. Trimming removed 0 bases from V and 1 base from J, with 12 bases in between. CDR1 and CDR2 (germline): MNHEY, SMNVEV (reference sequence). CDR3 loop: CASSLSWGPQNTGELFF. CDR3 nucleotides: TGTGCCAGCAGTTTATCTTGGGGGCCACAGAACACCGGGGAGCTGTTTTTT.

CDR3 amino acids: CASRITGFNNYEQYF. The CDR3 DNA is TGTGCCAGCAGAATAACAGGGTTTAATAACTACGAGCAGTACTTC. The genes are TRBV27 and TRBJ2-7; possibly TRBD1 for D (6 bases). Deletions cut 6 bases from V and 3 bases from J, with 18 bases between. CDR1 is MNHEY and CDR2 is SMNVEV in the germline V gene (reference sequence). The CDR3 has 15 residues.

V usage is TRBV19 and J usage is TRBJ1-5; a possible D gene is TRBD1 (6 bases). Germline V gene data show CDR1 as LNHDA and CDR2 as SQIVND (reference sequence). Trimming left V 2 bases short and J 1 base short, with 9 bases between. CDR3 length equals 15 residues. The CDR3 loop is CASSIHRVSNQPQHF. CDR3 in DNA: TGTGCCAGTAGTATACACAGGGTGAGCAATCAGCCCCAGCATTTT.

This clone was counted a single time. V and J are TRBV2 and TRBJ2-5; TRBD2 matches 7 bases. This CDR3 comprises 15 residues. The J segment lost 4 bases and the V segment lost 6 bases, leaving 11 bases of the junction unmatched. The germline V gene has CDR1 SNHLY and CDR2 FYNNEI. This chain's CDR3 is CASRSTSLSAETQYF. In DNA, the CDR3 is TGTGCCAGCAGGTCGACTAGCCTATCGGCAGAGACCCAGTACTTC.

In the case of this clone: Other DNA sequences in this specimen translate into the identical CDR3. The chain uses TRBV28 and TRBJ1-1; D remains unclear. The CDR3 runs to 12 residues. The V gene lost 5 bases and the J gene lost 0 bases, with 4 bases spanning the gap. Looked up from germline, CDR1 is MDHEN and CDR2 is SYDVKM. Written as DNA, the CDR3 is TGTGCCAGCAGTCCTCTGAACACTGAAGCTTTCTTT. Amino acid sequence: CASSPLNTEAFF.

The sample holds a few counts of this clone. The chain carries TRBV27 and TRBJ1-1; D might be TRBD1 (6 bases). V lost 6 bases to trimming and J lost 4 bases, with 15 bases between them. The CDR3 has 14 residues. CDR1 is MNHEY, CDR2 SMNVEV, per germline (reference sequence). CDR3 bases: TGTGCCAGCAGCATAAGGGGGTTAGCCACTGAAGCTTTCTTT. Translating it yields CASSIRGLATEAFF.

This sequence joins TRBV29-1 and TRBJ1-1, with D maybe TRBD1 (5 bases). Trimming removed 5 bases from V and 5 bases from J, with 12 bases in between. The CDR3 totals 12 residues. In germline, CDR1 is SQVTM, CDR2 ANQGSEA. The CDR3 reads CSVSGAWTEAFF. DNA of the CDR3: TGCAGCGTTAGTGGGGCTTGGACTGAAGCTTTCTTT.

The chain recombines TRBV30 with TRBJ1-5; D not resolved. V was cut by 0 bases and J by 3 bases, with 9 bases left in between. The V gene's germline CDR1 is GTSNPN and CDR2 SVGIG (reference sequence). The CDR3 covers 14 residues. DNA for the CDR3: TGTGCCTGGAGTGTAGCGGGGAACAATCAGCCCCAGCATTTT. Protein product: CAWSVAGNNQPQHF.

The rearrangement joins TRBV7-9 to TRBJ2-5, with a possible D match to TRBD2 (5 bases). Judging by the DNA end, TRBJ2-7 fits better; the J call may be wrong. This CDR3 comprises 13 residues. CDR1 SEHNR and CDR2 FQNEAQ come from the germline V gene (reference sequence). In DNA form, the CDR3 reads TGTGCCAGCAGCTTAGCGGGAGTTTACGAGCAGTACTTC. Protein: CASSLAGVYEQYF.

The chain has TRBV7-9 and TRBJ1-1; D unclear. The germline V and J ends were trimmed by 3 bases and 7 bases, with 6 bases remaining between them. The CDR3 consists of 11 residues. Germline CDR1 reads SEHNR; CDR2 reads FQNEAQ (reference sequence). The CDR3 coding sequence is TGTGCCAGCAGCTTGAGCGGTGAAGCTTTCTTT. Protein: CASSLSGEAFF. The full variable domain, with the rest looked up from reference TRBV7-9 and TRBJ1-1, is DTGVSQNPRHKITKRGQNVTFRCDPISEHNRLYWYRQTLGQGPEFLTYFQNEAQLEKSRLLSDRFSAERPKGSFSTLEIQRTEQGDSAMYLCASSLSGEAFFGQGTRLTVV.

This clone has only a few counts. In DNA, the CDR3 is TGTGCCAGCTCACCGTGGACAACCACCGGGGAGCTGTTTTTT. It codes for CASSPWTTTGELFF. V and J are TRBV18 and TRBJ2-2, with D perhaps matching TRBD1 (5 bases). The length of the CDR3 is 14 residues. Germline loops: CDR1 KGHSH, CDR2 LQKENI. V was trimmed by 3 bases and J by 4 bases, leaving 9 bases between them.